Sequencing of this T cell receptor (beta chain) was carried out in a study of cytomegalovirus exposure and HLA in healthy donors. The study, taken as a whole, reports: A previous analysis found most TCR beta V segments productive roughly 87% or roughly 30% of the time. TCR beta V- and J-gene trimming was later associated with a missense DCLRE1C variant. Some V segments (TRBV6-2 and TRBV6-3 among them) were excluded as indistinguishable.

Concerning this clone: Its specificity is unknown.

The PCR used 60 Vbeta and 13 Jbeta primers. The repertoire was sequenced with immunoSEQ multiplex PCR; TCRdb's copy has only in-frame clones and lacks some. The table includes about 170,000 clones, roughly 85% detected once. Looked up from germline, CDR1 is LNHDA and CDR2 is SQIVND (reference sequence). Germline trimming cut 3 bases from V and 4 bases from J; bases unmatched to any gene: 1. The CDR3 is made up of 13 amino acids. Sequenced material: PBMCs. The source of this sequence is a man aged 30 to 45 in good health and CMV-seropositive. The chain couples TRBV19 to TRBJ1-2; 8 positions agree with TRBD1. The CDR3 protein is CASSMDRVYGYTF. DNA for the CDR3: TGTGCCAGTAGTATGGACAGGGTCTATGGCTACACCTTC.